This is a list of T cell receptor beta chains from one sample in a study of blood T cell repertoires in COVID-19. Clones were sequenced by immunoSEQ multiplex PCR, and TCRdb holds only the in-frame ones, with some missing. Altogether 410,000 or so clones are present, around 89% being singletons, with the ten largest covering around 1.5%. The sequenced material came from peripheral blood. The receptor source for this set is a woman aged 40 to 50 with COVID-19, enrolled during active disease. The CDR3 runs from the conserved cysteine through the conserved F or W. D genes are given only for firm matches. The size of a clone is reported for some rows only, either as once, few or many, or as a class for expanded clones.

j_call d_call clone_size v_call cdr3_nt cdr3_aa
TRBJ1-1 - few TRBV7-2 TGTGCCAGCAGCTCCCAAGTTCAGGGGGAAGCTTTCTTT CASSSQVQGEAFF
TRBJ1-3 - - TRBV18 TGTGCCAGCTCGAGCCAGGGAATCTCTGGAAACACCATATATTTT CASSSQGISGNTIYF
TRBJ1-1 - - TRBV19 TGTGCCAGTACTTCAGTCCGGAACACTGAAGCTTTCTTT CASTSVRNTEAFF
TRBJ1-4 - - TRBV28 TGTGCCAGCAGTTCTGGCCATCTGGCTAATGAAAAACTGTTTTTT CASSSGHLANEKLFF
TRBJ1-6 - - TRBV7-2 TGTGCCAGCAGCTTTCTTAATTCACCCCTCCACTTT CASSFLNSPLHF
TRBJ2-5 TRBD2 - TRBV7-2 TGTGCCAGCAGCTTAGCGACTAGCATTGAGACCCAGTACTTC CASSLATSIETQYF
TRBJ1-5 - - TRBV6-6 TGTGCCAGCAGTTACTCGTCAGTAAACGGGTCGCCCCAGCATTTT CASSYSSVNGSPQHF
TRBJ2-3 - - TRBV5-5 TGTGCCAGCGGTAGACAGGGCACAGATACGCAGTATTTT CASGRQGTDTQYF
TRBJ2-1 - - TRBV7-2 TGTGCCAGCAGCTTACTTCCGGGACTGGTGTACAATGAGCAGTTCTTC CASSLLPGLVYNEQFF
TRBJ1-5 - - TRBV28 TGTGCCAGCAGTTCCACTCTGAGGGTTAGTCAGCCCCAGCATTTT CASSSTLRVSQPQHF
TRBJ1-4 - - TRBV25-1 TGTGCCAGCAGTGAAGGCCATAACCGGGGAGCAACTAATGAAAAACTGTTTTTT CASSEGHNRGATNEKLFF
TRBJ2-1 TRBD1 - TRBV5-6 TGTGCCAGCAGCTTACGGACAGGGACCTACAATGAGCAGTTCTTC CASSLRTGTYNEQFF
TRBJ2-2 TRBD2 - TRBV28 TGTGCCACTAATGCGGGGGTGAGGGATACCGGGGAGCTGTTTTTT CATNAGVRDTGELFF
TRBJ1-6 - - TRBV7-3 TGTGCCAGCAGCTTACGAGGTAGTGATTCACCCCTCCACTTT CASSLRGSDSPLHF
TRBJ2-3 TRBD1 - TRBV7-9 TGTGCCAGCGGAAAGACAGGGGCAAACACAGATACGCAGTATTTT CASGKTGANTDTQYF
TRBJ1-4 - once TRBV28 TGTGCCAGCAGCCTAGTCGGGGCAACTAATGAAAAACTGTTTTTT CASSLVGATNEKLFF
TRBJ2-7 - - TRBV19 TGTGCCAGTAGTATAGATAACCAGGGGAAGATCGAGCAGTACTTC CASSIDNQGKIEQYF
TRBJ1-6 TRBD1 - TRBV5-1 TGCGCCAGCAGCCTAGGACAGGCCAACTATAATTCACCCCTCCACTTT CASSLGQANYNSPLHF
TRBJ2-3 TRBD2 - TRBV30 TGTGCCTGGAGTATAGCGGGCCCAGATACGCAGTATTTT CAWSIAGPDTQYF
TRBJ1-5 - - TRBV7-2 TGTGCCAGCAGCTCCCAGGGTGGGGATCAGCCCCAGCATTTT CASSSQGGDQPQHF
TRBJ1-4 TRBD1 - TRBV5-1 TGCGCCAGCAGCTTTCCCGGGACAGATGAAAAACTGTTTTTT CASSFPGTDEKLFF
TRBJ1-3 - once TRBV9 TGTGCCAGCAGGGACGGGAGGTCTGGAAACACCATATATTTT CASRDGRSGNTIYF
TRBJ2-3 - - TRBV25-1 TGTGCCAGCAGCCAAGTCCACAGGGCCGGTACGCAGTATTTT CASSQVHRAGTQYF
TRBJ1-1 TRBD1 once TRBV28 TGTGCCAGCAGTTTATGGGCCTCCCATCTGGACAGGGTAGCAACCGAAGCTTTCTTT CASSLWASHLDRVATEAFF
TRBJ2-5 TRBD2 - TRBV5-1 TGCGCCAGCAGCTTGGGTAGCGGGGGGTTCCAAGAGACCCAGTACTTC CASSLGSGGFQETQYF
TRBJ2-5 TRBD2 - TRBV27 TGTGCCAGCAGGTTTCGGGGGGGCTCGGAGACCCAGTACTTC CASRFRGGSETQYF
TRBJ2-1 - - TRBV28 TGTGCCCGCTCGATTCGAGGCTTGGGGGACATAGGGAATAATGAGCAGTTCTTC CARSIRGLGDIGNNEQFF
TRBJ1-1 - - TRBV7-2 TGTGCCAGCAGCACCACTCGAGATACTGAAGCTTTCTTT CASSTTRDTEAFF
TRBJ1-4 - - TRBV5-1 TGCGCCAGCAGCCTGGACGGGACTTCAACAGAAAAACTGTTTTTT CASSLDGTSTEKLFF
TRBJ2-7 TRBD1 - TRBV12-3/TRBV12-4 TGTGCCAGCAGTTTGTCGACAGGGTGGGGGCAGTACTTC CASSLSTGWGQYF
TRBJ2-1 - - TRBV6-6 TGTGCCAGCAGAGACGGGACCTACAATGAGCAGTTCTTC CASRDGTYNEQFF
TRBJ2-7 TRBD1 - TRBV6-6 TGTGCCAGCAGCCCCTTTACAGGGGGCCACTACGAGCAGTACTTC CASSPFTGGHYEQYF
TRBJ1-6 TRBD1 - TRBV11-3 TGTGCCAGCAGCCCGACAGGGCTGGGACCCCTCCACTTT CASSPTGLGPLHF
TRBJ2-3 - - TRBV5-8 TGTGCCAGCAGCTTGGCGGGGACTGGGGGGGATACGCAGTATTTT CASSLAGTGGDTQYF
TRBJ1-1 - - TRBV29-1 TGCAGCGTTCCACGGGAGGTGGGCAACACTGAAGCTTTCTTT CSVPREVGNTEAFF
TRBJ2-7 - - TRBV11-2 TGTGCCAGCAGCTACTCATACGAGCAGTACTTC CASSYSYEQYF
TRBJ2-7 TRBD1 - TRBV27 TGTGCCAGCAGTCCCCGGACAGGGGGAGGCGAGCAGTACTTC CASSPRTGGGEQYF
TRBJ2-1 TRBD2 - TRBV15 TGTGCCACCAGCAGAGGCGGGCCTACTAGCGGTGAGCAGTTCTTC CATSRGGPTSGEQFF
TRBJ2-2 TRBD1 few TRBV13 TGTGCCAGCAGCTCGCAACAGGGGAACGGGGAGCTGTTTTTT CASSSQQGNGELFF
TRBJ1-2 TRBD1 - TRBV5-1 TGCGCCAGCAGCTTGATCGACAGGGAGGACTATGGCTACACCTTC CASSLIDREDYGYTF
TRBJ1-4 - - TRBV5-1 TGCGCCAGCAGCTTGGTCACGGGGGGTGAAAAACTGTTTTTT CASSLVTGGEKLFF
TRBJ1-2 - - TRBV5-1 TGCGCCAGCAGCCCTTTGAGAGGGCCGAACTATGGCTACACCTTC CASSPLRGPNYGYTF
TRBJ2-1 TRBD2 - TRBV5-1 TGCGCCAGCAGCTTGGCCGCTAGCGGGTACAATGAGCAGTTCTTC CASSLAASGYNEQFF
TRBJ1-2 - - TRBV19 TGTGCCAGTAGTCCCAACGGGGGCTATGGCTACACCTTC CASSPNGGYGYTF
TRBJ2-7 - - TRBV6-2/TRBV6-3 TGTGCCAGCAGTTACACTAGTTACGAGCAGTACTTC CASSYTSYEQYF
TRBJ2-7 - - TRBV28 TGTGCCAGCAGTTCTACTAGCTCCGAGCAGTACTTC CASSSTSSEQYF
TRBJ2-1 TRBD2 - TRBV29-1 TGCAGCGTTGACGGACTAGCGGGAGGGCACTCCTACAATGAGCAGTTCTTC CSVDGLAGGHSYNEQFF
TRBJ1-6 TRBD1 - TRBV11-2 TGTGCCAGCAGCTTAATTGGACAGGGGGCTCTCTCACCCCTCCACTTT CASSLIGQGALSPLHF
TRBJ1-2 - - TRBV19 TGTGCCAGCGAAACTACAGGGACGTCGATGAATGGCTACACCTTC CASETTGTSMNGYTF
TRBJ2-1 - - TRBV5-1 TGCGCCAGCAGCCCGGACAGCTTCACCTACAATGAGCAGTTCTTC CASSPDSFTYNEQFF
TRBJ2-7 TRBD1 few TRBV7-8 TGTGCCAGCAGCTTGGGGACAGCCTCCTACGAGCAGTACTTC CASSLGTASYEQYF
TRBJ1-5 - - TRBV6-2/TRBV6-3 TGTGCCAGCAGTCCCCGGGGACAGCCCCAGCATTTT CASSPRGQPQHF
TRBJ2-3 - - TRBV27 TGTGCCAGTTCCCCCCTAGGGGTAGGGACAGATACGCAGTATTTT CASSPLGVGTDTQYF
TRBJ1-5 - - TRBV5-1 TGCGCCAGCAGTCCACAGGGTACAAGCAATCAGCCCCAGCATTTT CASSPQGTSNQPQHF